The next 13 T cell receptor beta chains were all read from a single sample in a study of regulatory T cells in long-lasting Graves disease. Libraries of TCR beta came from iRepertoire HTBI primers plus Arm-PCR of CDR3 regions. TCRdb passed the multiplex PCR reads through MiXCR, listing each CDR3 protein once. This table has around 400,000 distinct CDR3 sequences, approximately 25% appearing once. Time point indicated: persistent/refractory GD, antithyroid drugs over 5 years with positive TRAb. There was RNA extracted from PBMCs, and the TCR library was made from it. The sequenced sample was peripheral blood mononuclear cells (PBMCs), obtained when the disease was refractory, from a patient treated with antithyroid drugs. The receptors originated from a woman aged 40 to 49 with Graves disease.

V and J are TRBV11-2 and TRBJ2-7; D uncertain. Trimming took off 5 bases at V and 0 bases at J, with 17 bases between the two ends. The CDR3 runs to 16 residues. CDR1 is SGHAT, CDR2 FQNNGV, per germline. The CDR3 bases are TGTGCCAGCAGCAGTTTAATTGGTGGTGGCTCCTACGAGCAGTACTTC. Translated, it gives CASSSLIGGGSYEQYF.

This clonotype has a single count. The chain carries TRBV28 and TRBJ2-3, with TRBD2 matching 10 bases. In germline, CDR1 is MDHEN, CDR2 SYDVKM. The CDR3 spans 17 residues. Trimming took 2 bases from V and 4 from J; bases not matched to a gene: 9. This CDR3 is CASSLLAGVGGADTQYF. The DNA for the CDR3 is TGTGCCAGCAGTTTACTAGCGGGAGTGGGTGGTGCAGATACGCAGTATTTT.

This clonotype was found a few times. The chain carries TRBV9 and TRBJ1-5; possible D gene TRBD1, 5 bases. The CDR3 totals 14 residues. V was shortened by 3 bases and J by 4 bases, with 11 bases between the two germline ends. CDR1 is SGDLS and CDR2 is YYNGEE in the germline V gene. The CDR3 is CASSGDVSNQPQHF. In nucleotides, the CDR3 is TGTGCCAGCAGCGGGGACGTCTCTAATCAGCCCCAGCATTTT.

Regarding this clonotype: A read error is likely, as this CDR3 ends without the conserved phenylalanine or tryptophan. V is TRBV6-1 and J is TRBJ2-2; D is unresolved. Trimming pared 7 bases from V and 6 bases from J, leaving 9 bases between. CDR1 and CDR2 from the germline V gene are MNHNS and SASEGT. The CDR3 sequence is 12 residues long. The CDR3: CASKLGAGELFL. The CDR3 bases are TGTGCCAGCAAACTTGGGGCCGGGGAGCTGTTTCTT.

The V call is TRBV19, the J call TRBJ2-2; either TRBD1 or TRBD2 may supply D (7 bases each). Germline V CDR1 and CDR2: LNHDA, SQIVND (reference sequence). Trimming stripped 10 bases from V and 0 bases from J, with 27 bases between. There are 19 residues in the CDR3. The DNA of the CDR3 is TGTGCCATCGGCAGGGGGGTGCTCCAGCGGGGACCGAACACCGGGGAGCTGTTTTTT. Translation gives CAIGRGVLQRGPNTGELFF.

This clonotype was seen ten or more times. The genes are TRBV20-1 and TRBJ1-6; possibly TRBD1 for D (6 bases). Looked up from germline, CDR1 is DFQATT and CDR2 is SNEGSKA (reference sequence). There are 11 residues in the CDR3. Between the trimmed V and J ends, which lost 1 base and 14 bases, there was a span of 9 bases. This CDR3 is CSARGGAALHF. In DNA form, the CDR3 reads TGCAGTGCTAGAGGGGGGGCGGCCCTCCACTTT.

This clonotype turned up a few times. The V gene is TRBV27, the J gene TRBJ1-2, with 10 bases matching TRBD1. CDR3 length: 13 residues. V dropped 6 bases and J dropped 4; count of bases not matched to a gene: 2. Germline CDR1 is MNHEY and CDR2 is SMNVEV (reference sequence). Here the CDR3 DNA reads TGTGCCAGCAGGGGACAGGGGCCCTATGGCTACACCTTC. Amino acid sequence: CASRGQGPYGYTF.

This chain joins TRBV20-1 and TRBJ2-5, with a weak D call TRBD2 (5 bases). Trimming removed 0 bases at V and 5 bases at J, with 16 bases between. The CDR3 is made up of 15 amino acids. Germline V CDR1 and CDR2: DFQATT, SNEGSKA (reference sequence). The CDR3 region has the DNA TGCAGTGCTAGAGAGGGAGTAGGAGGTCGGGAGACCCAGTACTTC. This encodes CSAREGVGGRETQYF.

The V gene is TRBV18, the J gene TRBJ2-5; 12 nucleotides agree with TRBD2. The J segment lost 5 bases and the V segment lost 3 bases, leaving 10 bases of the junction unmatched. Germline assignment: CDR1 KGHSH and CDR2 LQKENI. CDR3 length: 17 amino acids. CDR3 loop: CASSPRLAGAGQETQYF. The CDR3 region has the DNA TGTGCCAGCTCACCGAGACTAGCGGGAGCCGGGCAGGAGACCCAGTACTTC.

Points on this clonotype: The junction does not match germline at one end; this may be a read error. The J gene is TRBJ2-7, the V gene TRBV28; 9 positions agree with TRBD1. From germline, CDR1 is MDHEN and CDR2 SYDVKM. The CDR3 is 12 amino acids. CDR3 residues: CASSFLRTGAVF. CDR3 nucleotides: TGTGCCAGCAGTTTTTTACGGACAGGGGCTGTCTTC.

The CDR3 is CSVDLWPQYF. CDR3 DNA: TGCAGCGTAGACCTTTGGCCCCAGTACTTC. The chain has TRBV29-1 and TRBJ2-5; D gene unclear. Germline CDR1 reads SQVTM; CDR2 reads ANQGSEA. The CDR3 length is 10 residues. V lost 6 bases and J lost 9, with 11 bases in between.

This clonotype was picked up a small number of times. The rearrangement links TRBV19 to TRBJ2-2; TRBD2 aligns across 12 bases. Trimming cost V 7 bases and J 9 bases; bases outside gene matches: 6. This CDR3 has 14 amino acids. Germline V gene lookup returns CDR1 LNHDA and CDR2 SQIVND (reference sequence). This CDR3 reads CASMTSGRVRELFF. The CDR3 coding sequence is TGTGCCAGTATGACTAGCGGGAGAGTGAGGGAGCTGTTTTTT.

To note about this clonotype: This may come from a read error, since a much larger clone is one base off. CDR3 amino acids: CASNLSTGFQPQHF. The CDR3 region has the DNA TGTGCCAGCAACTTAAGTACAGGGTTCCAGCCCCAGCATTTT. This rearrangement joins TRBV7-3 to TRBJ1-5; perhaps TRBD1 as D (6 bases). This CDR3 has 14 amino acids. Germline loops: CDR1 SGHTA, CDR2 FQGTGA.